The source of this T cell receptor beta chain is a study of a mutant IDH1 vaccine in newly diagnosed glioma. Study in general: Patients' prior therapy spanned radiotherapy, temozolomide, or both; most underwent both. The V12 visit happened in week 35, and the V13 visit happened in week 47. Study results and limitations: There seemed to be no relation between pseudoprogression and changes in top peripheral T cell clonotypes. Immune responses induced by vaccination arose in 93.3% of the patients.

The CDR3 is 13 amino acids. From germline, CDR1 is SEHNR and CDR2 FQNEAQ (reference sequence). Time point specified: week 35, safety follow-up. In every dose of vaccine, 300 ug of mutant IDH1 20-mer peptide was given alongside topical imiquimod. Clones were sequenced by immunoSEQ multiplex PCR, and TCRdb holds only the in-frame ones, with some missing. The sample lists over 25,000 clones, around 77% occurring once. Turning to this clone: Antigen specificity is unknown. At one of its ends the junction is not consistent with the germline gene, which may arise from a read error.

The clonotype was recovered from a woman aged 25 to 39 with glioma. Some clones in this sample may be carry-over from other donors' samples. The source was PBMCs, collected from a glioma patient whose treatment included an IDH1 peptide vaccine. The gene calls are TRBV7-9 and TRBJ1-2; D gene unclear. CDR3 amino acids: CASSLGPADAFSF. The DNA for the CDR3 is TGTGCCAGCAGCTTAGGTCCGGCTGACGCATTCTCCTTC.